This TCR beta chain comes out of a study of T cell clones after liver transplantation. Study-level information: Post-transplant blood was tracked for graft-donor-reactive T cell clones identified in a pre-transplant mixed lymphocyte reaction. Tolerant meant at least one year fully off immunosuppression without liver enzymes above twice normal. Findings and limits, study-wide: Graft donor-reactive T cells possibly entered the graft instead of undergoing deletion.

By its share, this clone is medium-sized (0.01 to 0.1%). Its antigen remains unknown. TCRdb keeps only in-frame clones here, not all; method: immunoSEQ multiplex PCR. The sample lists approximately 5,000 clones; over 40% were seen once. Sequencing of dividing CFSE-low cells from the MLR defined alloreactive TCRbeta sequences. Graft donor PBMCs, splenocytes, lymph-node cells, or third-party PBMCs stimulated pre-transplant recipient cells. Sequencing was carried out using CD4+ T cells from cultured PBMCs. This TCR came from a human patient who received a liver transplant. The graft donor may have given rise to some T cells.

CDR3 protein: CASRRDFGRPEAFF. The CDR3 DNA is TGTGCCAGCCGACGAGACTTCGGGCGCCCTGAAGCTTTCTTT. The rearrangement links TRBV2 to TRBJ1-1; D remains unclear. This CDR3 is 14 amino acids long. Trimming removed 8 bases from V and 6 bases from J, with 19 bases in between. CDR1 and CDR2 from the germline V gene are SNHLY and FYNNEI.